Below are 26 T cell receptor beta chains sequenced from a single sample in a study of PD-1 blockade in classical Hodgkin lymphoma. Time point described: cycle 4 day 1 (C4D1), after 5 to 7 weeks of nivolumab. Every one of the patients relapsed after autologous stem cell transplantation (brentuximab vedotin exposure was variable). Clones were read by immunoSEQ multiplex PCR, and TCRdb kept only the in-frame ones, dropping some. The sample contains about 24,000 clones, around 84% of which appear only once. Sequencing was performed on peripheral blood mononuclear cells (PBMCs), taken before the fourth cycle of nivolumab. The receptors derive from a human donor with classical Hodgkin lymphoma.

This clone has a single count. V gene TRBV11-3 combines with J gene TRBJ2-3; D unclear. The CDR3 length is 16 residues. The germline gives CDR1 SGHNT, CDR2 YENEEA. The V gene lost 3 bases and the J gene lost 4 bases, with 17 bases spanning the gap. As DNA, the CDR3 is TGTGCCAGCAGCTTCTCATTGGGGATAGCCGCAGATACGCAGTATTTT. Amino acids: CASSFSLGIAADTQYF. Drawing the rest from reference TRBV11-3 and TRBJ2-3, the complete variable domain is EAGVVQSPRYKIIEKKQPVAFWCNPISGHNTLYWYLQNLGQGPELLIRYENEEAVDDSQLPKDRFSAERLKGVDSTLKIQPAELGDSAVYLCASSFSLGIAADTQYFGPGTRLTVL.

The J gene is TRBJ2-7, the V gene TRBV5-4; D is possibly TRBD1 (5 bases). V dropped 2 bases and J dropped 2 bases, with 8 bases sitting between them. Germline V gene sequence: CDR1 SGHNT, CDR2 YYREEE (reference sequence). The CDR3 is 13 amino acids. The CDR3 DNA reads as TGTGCCAGCAGCTTCGACAGCGCCTACGAGCAGTACTTC. This codes for CASSFDSAYEQYF.

As to this clone: The germline gene is not matched at one end of the junction; a read error may be the cause. The chain carries TRBV9 and TRBJ2-7; 12 bases line up with TRBD2. CDR1 SGDLS and CDR2 YYNGEE come from the germline V gene. The CDR3 loop spans 11 amino acids. CDR3 in DNA: TGTGCCAGCCTGCATCGGACTAGCGGGAACTTC. Protein: CASLHRTSGNF.

This clone was found once. This chain joins TRBV30 and TRBJ1-2, with 9 bases aligning to TRBD1. The V and J ends lost 5 bases and 6 bases, in that order; junction bases with no gene match: 10. Germline CDR1 is GTSNPN and CDR2 is SVGIG (reference sequence). The CDR3 runs 14 residues. The CDR3 loop reads CAWAIDRGSDGYTF. For the CDR3, the DNA is TGTGCCTGGGCCATCGACAGGGGGAGCGATGGCTACACCTTC.

The chain carries TRBV5-1 and TRBJ2-7; TRBD1 might be the D (5 bases). The germline V gene encodes CDR1 SGHRS and CDR2 YFSETQ. Trimming removed 0 bases at V and 3 bases at J, with 10 bases between. The CDR3 consists of 14 residues. The CDR3 DNA reads as TGCGCCAGCAGCTTGGCAGGACAAAACTACGAGCAGTACTTC. Protein product: CASSLAGQNYEQYF.

A single count supports this clone. The chain employs TRBV5-1 and TRBJ2-4; maybe TRBD1 (5 bases). Trimming took off 0 bases at V and 3 bases at J, with 28 bases between the two ends. The CDR3 has 21 residues. CDR1 is SGHRS and CDR2 is YFSETQ in the germline V gene. CDR3 nucleotide sequence: TGCGCCAGCAGCTTGGCGGTGCGGTCGGGCCCCAGGGCATGGGGCAAAAACATTCAGTACTTC. Its translation: CASSLAVRSGPRAWGKNIQYF.

This clone was counted ten times or more. The chain recombines TRBV18 with TRBJ2-7, with a tentative D call TRBD1 (5 bases). CDR3 length: 15 amino acids. The germline CDR1 and CDR2 sequences are KGHSH and LQKENI. Trimming took off 2 bases at V and 0 bases at J, with 11 bases between the two ends. For the CDR3, the DNA is TGTGCCAGCTCACCAGAAGGGGTAGGCTCCTACGAGCAGTACTTC. This sequence encodes CASSPEGVGSYEQYF.

This rearrangement joins TRBV27 to TRBJ1-6; no clear D. Germline-derived CDR1 and CDR2 are MNHEY and SMNVEV (reference sequence). Trimming cost V 4 bases and J 7 bases, with 8 bases left between them. This CDR3 is 13 amino acids long. CDR3 residues: CASSSRENSPLHF. The CDR3 DNA follows: TGTGCCAGCAGTTCGAGGGAGAATTCACCCCTCCACTTT.

V is TRBV4-1 and J is TRBJ1-2; a possible D gene is TRBD1 (5 bases). V shed 4 bases and J shed 7 bases, with 16 bases lying between them. The CDR3 length is 14 residues. Germline V gene sequence: CDR1 MGHRA, CDR2 YSYEKL. This chain's CDR3 is CASSPRDELPGYTF. CDR3 nucleotides: TGCGCCAGCAGCCCTCGGGACGAGCTACCTGGCTACACCTTC.

This chain connects TRBV7-3 to TRBJ1-1; 9 bases are shared with TRBD1. The germline CDR1 and CDR2 sequences are SGHTA and FQGTGA. The trim removed 5 bases at V and 6 bases at J, leaving 10 bases unmatched. The length of the CDR3 is 15 residues. The CDR3 spells CASSQHTGGVPEAFF. The CDR3 DNA reads TGTGCCAGCAGCCAACACACAGGGGGCGTTCCTGAAGCTTTCTTT.

The rearrangement links TRBV11-3 to TRBJ1-1; tentatively, D is TRBD1 (6 bases). V lost 4 bases and J lost 4, with 16 bases in between. There are 15 residues in the CDR3. The V gene's germline CDR1 is SGHNT and CDR2 YENEEA. The CDR3 reads CASSSSGALSTEAFF. The CDR3 DNA follows: TGTGCCAGCAGCTCATCAGGGGCCCTGAGCACTGAAGCTTTCTTT.

The rearrangement links TRBV9 to TRBJ2-3; D might be TRBD1 (6 bases). The V gene's germline CDR1 is SGDLS and CDR2 YYNGEE. Trimming shortened V by 0 bases and J by 3 bases, and 8 bases separated the two germline ends. The CDR3 loop spans 14 amino acids. CDR3 region: CASSVGQGTDTQYF. CDR3 bases: TGTGCCAGCAGCGTAGGTCAGGGGACAGATACGCAGTATTTT.

A single count supports this clone. V is TRBV5-1 and J is TRBJ2-7, with D possibly being TRBD2 (6 bases). The V end was cut by 2 bases, the J end by 2 bases, with 11 bases between. This CDR3 has 14 amino acids. CDR1 and CDR2 (germline): SGHRS, YFSETQ. As DNA, the CDR3 is TGCGCCAGCAGCTTCAGCGGGTCCGCCTACGAGCAGTACTTC. Translated: CASSFSGSAYEQYF.

Here the CDR3 reads CASSDRSSPDTQYF. CDR3 DNA sequence: TGTGCCAGCAGTGACAGGAGCTCTCCAGATACGCAGTATTTT. The gene calls are TRBV28 and TRBJ2-3; D possibly corresponds to TRBD1 (6 bases). The germline CDR1 and CDR2 sequences are MDHEN and SYDVKM. The V and J ends lost 5 bases and 4 bases respectively, with 13 bases between them. CDR3 length: 14 residues.

This clone appeared a single time. This rearrangement joins TRBV6-5 to TRBJ1-1, with TRBD1 identical over 8 bases. The CDR3 has 13 amino acids. Germline lookup yields CDR1 MNHEY and CDR2 SVGAGI. J lost 5 bases, V lost 9 bases, and 8 bases had no gene match. CDR3 sequence reads: CARRGQVGTEAFF. The CDR3 nucleotides are TGTGCCAGAAGGGGACAGGTGGGGACTGAAGCTTTCTTT.

Details on this clone: An end of the junction does not agree with germline; a read error may underlie this. This chain uses TRBV11-3 with TRBJ1-1; D is possibly TRBD1 (6 bases). The CDR3 runs 14 residues. Germline values: CDR1 SGHNT, CDR2 YENEEA. This chain's CDR3 is CASNEDSPNTDAFF. The CDR3 DNA sequence: TGTGCCAGCAACGAGGACAGCCCTAACACTGACGCTTTCTTT.

CDR3 coding DNA: TGTGCCAGCGTTGGAGGAACAGGGTTAAGAGAAAAACTGTTTTTT. This sequence encodes CASVGGTGLREKLFF. The chain links TRBV2 to TRBJ1-4, with D possibly being TRBD1 (6 bases). Trimming removed 8 bases from V and 8 bases from J, with 21 bases in between. The CDR3 runs to 15 residues. The germline gives CDR1 SNHLY, CDR2 FYNNEI. Complete variable domain (other parts from reference TRBV2 and TRBJ1-4): EPEVTQTPSHQVTQMGQEVILRCVPISNHLYFYWYRQILGQKVEFLVSFYNNEISEKSEIFDDQFSVERPDGSNFTLKIRSTKLEDSAMYFCASVGGTGLREKLFFGSGTQLSVL.

The V call is TRBV15, the J call TRBJ1-2; D is unclear. Germline V CDR1 and CDR2: LNHNV, YYDKDF (reference sequence). This CDR3 has 15 amino acids. The V end lost 3 bases, the J end lost 3 bases, and 14 bases lay between the germline ends. This CDR3 reads CATSRRAGFDYGYTF. In DNA, the CDR3 is TGTGCCACCAGCAGGAGGGCGGGGTTCGACTATGGCTACACCTTC.

This rearrangement joins TRBV5-1 to TRBJ2-2; 14 nucleotides match TRBD2. V was clipped by 5 bases and J by 5 bases; unmatched bases: 14. This CDR3 comprises 19 residues. Germline lookup yields CDR1 SGHRS and CDR2 YFSETQ. CDR3 protein: CASRPTGTSGSHRTGELFF. CDR3 DNA sequence: TGCGCCAGCAGGCCTACCGGGACTAGCGGGAGTCATAGGACCGGGGAGCTGTTTTTT.

The V call is TRBV7-9, the J call TRBJ1-6; D remains unclear. V lost 8 bases, J lost 7 bases, and 12 bases lay in between. The CDR3 sequence is 13 residues long. The germline V gene has CDR1 SEHNR and CDR2 FQNEAQ (reference sequence). Here the CDR3 reads CASEGPGNSPLHF. The DNA for the CDR3 is TGTGCCAGCGAGGGCCCGGGGAATTCACCCCTCCACTTT.

The chain has TRBV7-9 and TRBJ1-1; D unresolved. Germline V gene data show CDR1 as SEHNR and CDR2 as FQNEAQ (reference sequence). Trimming shortened V by 9 bases and J by 10 bases, and 15 bases separated the two germline ends. The CDR3 is 11 amino acids. Here the CDR3 DNA reads TGTGCCAGTGACTCCCCTGGACGAGCTTTCTTT. Its translation is CASDSPGRAFF.

V gene TRBV18 combines with J gene TRBJ1-2; D gene ambiguous. Germline CDR1 KGHSH, CDR2 LQKENI. The CDR3 extends over 14 amino acids. V was cut by 3 bases and J by 6 bases, with 14 bases left in between. In nucleotides, the CDR3 is TGTGCCAGCTCACCCGCGCCCCCGGTCGATGGCTACACCTTC. The encoded protein is CASSPAPPVDGYTF.

The chain joins TRBV5-1 to TRBJ1-1; D remains unclear. The germline V gene encodes CDR1 SGHRS and CDR2 YFSETQ. Trimming removed 4 bases at V and 5 bases at J, with 9 bases between. This CDR3 is 12 amino acids long. The CDR3 nucleotides read TGCGCCAGCAGCCGGACGGGGACTGAAGCTTTCTTT. Encoded protein: CASSRTGTEAFF. Complete variable domain (other parts from reference TRBV5-1 and TRBJ1-1): KAGVTQTPRYLIKTRGQQVTLSCSPISGHRSVSWYQQTPGQGLQFLFEYFSETQRNKGNFPGRFSGRQFSNSRSEMNVSTLELGDSALYLCASSRTGTEAFFGQGTRLTVV.

This clone turned up a few times. V and J are TRBV5-1 and TRBJ2-7; a weak D match, TRBD1 (5 bases). This CDR3 is 13 amino acids long. CDR1 and CDR2 from the germline V gene are SGHRS and YFSETQ. V was pared by 0 bases and J by 6 bases, with 10 bases between. CDR3 residues: CASSLGQGGEQYF. The CDR3, as DNA: TGCGCCAGCAGCTTGGGTCAGGGTGGCGAGCAGTACTTC.

This chain connects TRBV18 to TRBJ2-7; 8 bases are a match to TRBD2. This CDR3 region has 14 residues. Germline CDR1 KGHSH, CDR2 LQKENI. V trimming: 2 bases; J trimming: 1 base; junction bases outside the gene matches: 1. The CDR3 DNA reads as TGTGCCAGCTCACCATTAGCGGGGTCCTACGAGCAGTACTTC. It encodes CASSPLAGSYEQYF.

The V gene is TRBV19, the J gene TRBJ2-1; 7 bases match TRBD2. In germline, CDR1 is LNHDA, CDR2 SQIVND (reference sequence). The CDR3 covers 16 residues. V shed 0 bases, J shed 1 base, and the junction held 3 bases outside the gene matches. Written as DNA, the CDR3 is TGTGCCAGTAGTATAGACGGCGGGGGTTCCTACAATGAGCAGTTCTTC. Translating gives CASSIDGGGSYNEQFF.